A single sample gave rise to the 21 T cell receptor beta chains below, sequenced in a study of T-cell reconstitution after alpha-beta-depleted transplantation in children (dated by TCRdb to about 2016). The treatment or condition tag for this specimen amounts to: allogeneic hematopoietic cell transplantation with graft depleted of TCRalphabeta T cells and CD19 B cells. The receptor library was made with PCR. Sequencing relied on an Illumina HiSeq 2500. Molecular barcoding was employed in the preparation of TCR libraries, with unique molecular identifiers being used to normalize TCRbeta repertoire quantification. TCRdb trimmed public reads at Q25 via fastp, called clones via MiXCR and kept in-frame beta chains. For every CDR3 protein sequence, its rows merge into one entry that carries the most common genes and DNA. The sample data list over 150,000 distinct CDR3 sequences, and around 10% of these were observed just once. The ten largest clonotypes hold roughly 13% of the sample.

Sequenced here: PBMCs, sampled before TCRalphabeta/CD19-depleted stem cell transplant. These receptors all stem from a boy aged 2 to 10 with acute myeloid leukemia, due to receive a stem cell transplant.

This clonotype was counted at least ten times. The chain combines TRBV11-3 with TRBJ2-2; D is perhaps TRBD1 or TRBD2 (5 bases each). The V end was cut by 5 bases, the J end by 3 bases, with 10 bases between. Germline CDR1 is SGHNT and CDR2 is YENEEA. This CDR3 contains 14 residues. The CDR3 loop is CASSPGRDTGELFF. In nucleotides, the CDR3 is TGTGCCAGCAGCCCGGGACGGGACACCGGGGAGCTGTTTTTT.

This clonotype was detected ten times or more. As the CDR3 is not closed by the conserved phenylalanine or tryptophan, this likely results from a read error. The chain is built from TRBV5-1 and TRBJ2-5, with 13 nucleotides matching TRBD2. The J call may be mistaken, given a closer DNA end match to TRBJ2-1. Germline V gene lookup returns CDR1 SGHRS and CDR2 YFSETQ. The CDR3 length is 16 residues. The CDR3, as DNA: TGCGCCAGCAGCTTGGGGACTAGCGGGGGCGAAGAGACCCAGTTCTAC. It is translated as CASSLGTSGGEETQFY.

This clonotype was seen at least ten times. The chain has TRBV5-5 and TRBJ1-5; D is perhaps TRBD1 (5 bases). The CDR3 is 17 residues long. Germline V gives CDR1 SGHKS, CDR2 YYEKEE (reference sequence). V shed 2 bases and J shed 6 bases, with 21 bases lying between them. The CDR3 here is CASSFRAVVEGRQPQHF. In nucleotides, the CDR3 is TGTGCCAGCAGCTTCCGTGCCGTTGTTGAGGGGCGTCAGCCCCAGCATTTT.

In DNA, the CDR3 is TGTGCCTGGAGTATGCGGTTCGGCAGGGGAACCGGGGCCAACGTCCTGACTTTC. Protein product: CAWSMRFGRGTGANVLTF. The chain carries TRBV30 and TRBJ2-6; D may be TRBD1 (6 bases). V was clipped by 2 bases and J by 4 bases, with 21 bases between them. CDR1 is GTSNPN, CDR2 SVGIG, per germline (reference sequence). The CDR3 has 18 amino acids.

This clonotype was seen at least ten times. The J gene is TRBJ2-1, the V gene TRBV9, with TRBD2 matching over 13 bases. The CDR3 runs 17 residues. The trim removed 4 bases at V and 1 base at J, leaving 5 bases unmatched. Germline assignment: CDR1 SGDLS and CDR2 YYNGEE. The CDR3 spells CASSPWTSGSSYNEQFF. CDR3 DNA: TGTGCCAGCAGCCCTTGGACTAGCGGGAGTTCCTACAATGAGCAGTTCTTC.

This clonotype has ten or more counts. The CDR3 spells CSARRDIGEQFF. CDR3 DNA sequence: TGCAGTGCCCGACGGGATATAGGGGAGCAGTTCTTC. The genes are TRBV20-1 and TRBJ2-1, with D perhaps TRBD2 (5 bases). CDR1 is DFQATT, CDR2 SNEGSKA, per germline (reference sequence). The V gene lost 6 bases and the J gene lost 10 bases, with 16 bases spanning the gap. The CDR3 runs to 12 residues.

This clonotype was observed many times. This chain joins TRBV12-3 or TRBV12-4 and TRBJ2-2; TRBD1 might be the D (6 bases). Trimming took 4 bases from V and 7 from J, leaving 13 bases between them. The CDR3 extends over 14 amino acids. The CDR3 here is CASSSYRASGELFF. CDR3 DNA sequence: TGTGCCAGCAGTTCGTACAGGGCTAGCGGGGAGCTGTTTTTT.

This clonotype was picked up many times. This rearrangement joins TRBV5-1 to TRBJ2-5, with a weak D call TRBD2 (6 bases). Germline V gene data show CDR1 as SGHRS and CDR2 as YFSETQ. This CDR3 is 14 amino acids long. The V end was cut by 0 bases, the J end by 6 bases, with 12 bases between. The DNA of the CDR3 is TGCGCCAGCAGCTTGGCCGGGGGTCGAAAGACCCAGTACTTC. Translating it yields CASSLAGGRKTQYF.

This clonotype has a count of ten or more. The chain recombines TRBV27 with TRBJ2-1; 7 bases match TRBD1. This CDR3 spans 12 amino acids. CDR1 and CDR2 from the germline V gene are MNHEY and SMNVEV (reference sequence). V lost 5 bases and J lost 8; bases outside the gene matches: 3. The CDR3 DNA reads TGTGCCAGCAGTGTCGACAGGGATGAGCAGTTCTTC. It encodes CASSVDRDEQFF.

In its sample, this clonotype was seen many times. The V call is TRBV2, the J call TRBJ2-7, with D tentatively TRBD2 (5 bases). Trimming removed 4 bases at V and 2 bases at J, with 12 bases between. The CDR3 totals 14 residues. The germline V gene has CDR1 SNHLY and CDR2 FYNNEI. This CDR3 reads CASSGTFLTYEQYF. DNA for the CDR3: TGTGCCAGCAGTGGGACTTTTCTAACCTACGAGCAGTACTTC. Based on the CDR3 plus reference TRBV2 and TRBJ2-7, the full variable domain is EPEVTQTPSHQVTQMGQEVILRCVPISNHLYFYWYRQILGQKVEFLVSFYNNEISEKSEIFDDQFSVERPDGSNFTLKIRSTKLEDSAMYFCASSGTFLTYEQYFGPGTRLTVT.

This sequence joins TRBV20-1 and TRBJ1-5, with 9 nucleotides matching TRBD1. The CDR3 covers 17 residues. Germline V CDR1 and CDR2: DFQATT, SNEGSKA (reference sequence). The CDR3 DNA reads as TGCTGCGCTCGAAGGACAGGGGTAATCTCCGGGCATCAGCCCCAGCATTTT. This codes for CCARRTGVISGHQPQHF.

This clonotype was observed a handful of times. The chain recombines TRBV30 with TRBJ2-1; D might be TRBD2 (5 bases). V was cut by 4 bases and J by 11 bases, with 18 bases left in between. Germline V gene sequence: CDR1 GTSNPN, CDR2 SVGIG (reference sequence). This CDR3 has 13 amino acids. CDR3 amino acids: CAWIKGVTKKQFF. The CDR3 bases are TGTGCCTGGATAAAGGGAGTTACCAAGAAGCAGTTCTTC.

This chain uses TRBV19 with TRBJ1-3; no clear D. Germline V gene lookup returns CDR1 LNHDA and CDR2 SQIVND (reference sequence). The CDR3 consists of 17 residues. Trimming left V 5 bases short and J 0 bases short, with 17 bases between. The CDR3 sequence is CASSAGWRGNSGNTIYF. The DNA for the CDR3 is TGTGCCAGTAGTGCCGGGTGGAGAGGCAACTCTGGAAACACCATATATTTT. Together with reference TRBV19 and TRBJ1-3, the CDR3 gives the full variable domain: DGGITQSPKYLFRKEGQNVTLSCEQNLNHDAMYWYRQDPGQGLRLIYYSQIVNDFQKGDIAEGYSVSREKKESFPLTVTSAQKNPTAFYLCASSAGWRGNSGNTIYFGEGSWLTVV.

This clonotype was seen a handful of times. V gene TRBV5-4 combines with J gene TRBJ2-1; 11 nucleotides line up with TRBD2. CDR1 is SGHNT and CDR2 is YYREEE in the germline V gene (reference sequence). The CDR3 runs 16 residues. J lost 3 bases, V lost 0 bases, and 2 bases had no gene match. This chain's CDR3 is CASSLGTSGLYNEQFF. The DNA for the CDR3 is TGTGCCAGCAGCTTGGGGACTAGCGGGCTCTACAATGAGCAGTTCTTC.

This clonotype has ten or more counts. The chain is built from TRBV6-5 and TRBJ1-4; the match to TRBD1 covers 8 bases. With V trimmed by 3 bases and J by 5 bases, 14 bases remained unmatched. The CDR3 totals 18 residues. CDR1 is MNHEY, CDR2 SVGAGI, per germline. In DNA, the CDR3 is TGTGCCAGCAGTTATACCCCAATCCCGGGACAGGACAATGAAAAACTGTTTTTT. Amino acid sequence: CASSYTPIPGQDNEKLFF.

This clonotype was found many times. V usage is TRBV20-1 and J usage is TRBJ1-5; tentative D call: TRBD1 (6 bases). V lost 5 bases and J 3 bases, leaving 17 bases between the germline ends. This CDR3 spans 15 amino acids. Per the germline V gene, CDR1 is DFQATT and CDR2 is SNEGSKA (reference sequence). CDR3 loop: CSASGGQTINQPQHF. The DNA of the CDR3 is TGCAGTGCTTCTGGGGGACAAACTATCAATCAGCCCCAGCATTTT.

This clonotype appeared many times. This chain connects TRBV7-3 to TRBJ2-6, with 8 bases fitting TRBD2. In germline, CDR1 is SGHTA, CDR2 FQGTGA. With 4 bases clipped from V and 0 bases from J, the junction kept 5 bases outside the gene matches. The CDR3 is made up of 17 amino acids. CDR3 protein: CASSSGGSVSGANVLTF. In DNA form, the CDR3 reads TGTGCCAGCAGCTCGGGGGGGTCGGTCTCTGGGGCCAACGTCCTGACTTTC.

This clonotype has a single count. The V and J genes are TRBV6-1 and TRBJ1-5; D unclear. Germline V gives CDR1 MNHNS, CDR2 SASEGT. This CDR3 comprises 16 residues. V dropped 5 bases and J dropped 3 bases, with 17 bases sitting between them. This chain's CDR3 is CASSPGVEAINQPQHF. The CDR3 nucleotides read TGTGCCAGCAGTCCTGGAGTTGAGGCTATCAATCAGCCCCAGCATTTT.

The chain is built from TRBV7-3 and TRBJ2-2; 7 bases agree with TRBD1. After removal of 3 bases from V and 5 bases from J, the junction contained 6 bases not matched to a gene. Germline V lookup: CDR1 SGHTA, CDR2 FQGTGA. The CDR3 loop spans 15 amino acids. CDR3 sequence: CASSFVTGETGELFF. CDR3 sequence (DNA): TGTGCCAGCAGCTTCGTTACAGGGGAAACCGGGGAGCTGTTTTTT.

There are many counts of this clonotype. The genes are TRBV6-1 and TRBJ2-7; perhaps TRBD1 as D (6 bases). The V and J ends lost 2 bases and 2 bases respectively, with 16 bases between them. This CDR3 has 16 residues. From germline, CDR1 is MNHNS and CDR2 SASEGT. The CDR3 coding sequence is TGTGCCAGCAGTGAATCGGCAGGCAGGGGACCCTACGAGCAGTACTTC. Protein sequence: CASSESAGRGPYEQYF.

Concerning this clonotype itself: This may be a read error, as it is one base from a much larger clone. Here the CDR3 reads CASTFLETGELFF. The CDR3 nucleotides are TGTGCCAGCACTTTCCTGGAGACCGGGGAGCTGTTTTTT. The chain carries TRBV12-3 or TRBV12-4 and TRBJ2-2; D is unresolved. The CDR3 extends over 13 amino acids. Trimming stripped 7 bases from V and 5 bases from J, with 11 bases between.